The T cell receptor (beta chain) under discussion was sequenced for a study of cytomegalovirus exposure and HLA in healthy donors (dated by TCRdb to about 2017). Study-wide context: An earlier analysis of approximately 640 of the donors reported 250 to 300 Gb of sequence data and approximately 110 million unique TCR beta sequences from some 180 million T cells. Genome-wide SNP genotypes for about 65% of the 666 donors were used in a later genetic analysis, which treated that subset as a discovery cohort. Every discovery cohort repertoire had been produced on one sequencing platform. The study combined high-throughput TCR immunosequencing, statistical association of individual TCRs with disease status, and machine learning to predict cytomegalovirus infection status. Among the roughly 400 genotyped donors, around 81% belonged to the genetic ancestry cluster associated with self-reported Caucasian donors. The aim of the study was to test whether cataloging public T cell receptors could identify signatures of past pathogen exposure. Among roughly 400 genotyped donors of the cohort, an average of approximately 240,000 unique TCR beta nucleotide sequences were sequenced per donor, roughly 20% of them non-productive. Class I and class II HLA loci were covered by the typing at four-digit resolution. Donor age, sex, ethnicity and CMV serostatus were compiled together with the repertoire data. Rather than drawing on any new phenotypic data, the later analysis identified candidate immune exposures from TCR beta sequences and the way those sequences occurred across donors. An earlier analysis of 587 of the donors applied high-throughput TCR beta sequencing to assess whether each TCR beta V gene segment acted as functional or pseudogenic. A later analysis re-analyzed previously published TCR beta repertoires from roughly 690 donors and added high-resolution HLA genotyping to study TCR occurrence patterns. Typing coverage varied by locus: roughly 620-640 donors for A, B, C, DRB1 and DQB1; 522 for DQA1; some 610 for DPA1; 450 to 480 for DPB1. Several DR-DQ haplotypes were handled as single units for association and clustering because linkage in the cohort was strong. About 310 gigabases of sequencing data and 70 million to 85 million unique TCR sequences were included in an early release covering roughly 600 HLA-typed donors. The study profiled the T cell repertoires of some 610 subjects by immunosequencing and related them to cytomegalovirus serostatus. Along with the approximately 700-subject first cohort, a separate validation cohort of around 120 different subjects was used.

V ends up 5 bases short and J 0 bases short, with an unmatched junction base count of 8. Via the germline V gene, CDR1 is SGHTS and CDR2 YDEGEE. The CDR3 starts with the cysteine, ends with the phenylalanine, and has 17 residues. The entry retains the CDR3 DNA only, 51 bases that are in frame from base 1. This clone was found once. The clone's antigen remains unknown. Base qualities are missing; no much larger clone stands one base away. The paper as a whole reports these results and caveats: The classifier was reported to diagnose cytomegalovirus status with high specificity and sensitivity in both the original cohort and the validation cohort. Because some donors lacked HLA typing at each locus, the association tests relied only on the typed subset. When HLA alleles, especially DR and DQ, strongly co-occurred, attributing TCR associations to individual alleles was difficult. A later genetic analysis reported fewer N-insertions in productive TCRs among donors in an Asian-associated ancestry cluster than the 666-donor mean. Some IMGT-functional V segments, including TRBV6-2 and TRBV6-3, could not be told apart with the 87-base-pair reads, so those segments were excluded. In a later genetic analysis, a missense DCLRE1C variant was associated with V-gene and J-gene trimming of TCR beta chains, and the association was replicated in an independent cohort. In a later analysis, the rate of TCR association differed among HLA loci, with DRB1 alleles having the most associated TCRs and HLA-C alleles having the fewest. In a later analysis, several top co-occurrence clusters were reported to appear linked to parvovirus B19, influenza, CMV and Epstein-Barr virus. Compared with equally common non-associated chains, HLA-associated TCR beta chains in a later analysis were more clonally expanded and had lower generation probabilities. Across donors, most TCR sequences were observed very rarely, whereas some public TCRs were present in many individuals. In this cohort, only TCR beta chains were sequenced, and detectable features were limited by the absence of alpha or paired-chain data. A further reported finding was that TCR beta sequences accurately predicted the HLA-A and HLA-B alleles for most subjects in the first cohort. The authors suggested that the approach could potentially be extended to other disease states and immunological phenotypes. Seventeen rarely observed V segments, including chromosome 9 orphons, were excluded from the earlier analysis of some 590 of the donors because counts were too low. In vitro tests confirmed that a few of the cytomegalovirus-associated TCR beta chains recognize cytomegalovirus antigens. In a later analysis, most CMV-associated TCR beta chains were found to appear HLA-restricted, with HLA associations seemingly driven largely by CMV exposure. At a false discovery rate of 0.05, a later analysis linked approximately 18,000 TCR beta sequences to specific HLA alleles. CMV serostatus was the only immune exposure information available for the cohort. In an earlier analysis of approximately 590 of the donors, most TCR beta V segments appeared in productive rearrangements about 87% or about 30% of the time, broadly matching IMGT annotations. A group of highly shared sequence variants was considered likely to be a technical artifact of the sequencing pipeline. A total of about 150 TCR beta chains were listed by the study as associated with cytomegalovirus. Correlated functional status among segregating V segments might reflect linkage disequilibrium, but an unknown experimental factor could not be ruled out. The presence/absence analyses assumed that sequencing depth was roughly uniform across donors, and that assumption may not be true.

The cohort comprised several hundred healthy bone marrow donors. At the time of sampling, every cohort member was nominally healthy, though immune exposures that went unrecorded were likely present. The donor tested CMV seropositive and was one of the 289 seropositive cohort members. Each donor provided a peripheral blood sample, and peripheral blood mononuclear cells were used for TCR beta sequencing. The Qiagen DNeasy Blood Extraction Kit was used to extract genomic DNA from the blood cell samples. Library method: the immunoSEQ multiplex PCR assay. For the multiplex PCR, a mixture combining 60 forward primers for TCR Vbeta segments and 13 reverse primers for TCR Jbeta segments was used. A multiplex PCR assay on genomic DNA amplified the CDR3 region of rearranged TCR beta genes. The Illumina HiSeq System was used to sequence the amplified TCR beta libraries as 87-base-pair reads. In the paper's pipeline: A later analysis counted tens of millions of unique TCR beta chains across the 666 repertoires, and some 11 million of these chains were shared by at least two donors. A nearest-neighbor algorithm error-corrected the raw reads and collapsed the reads into unique sequences, merging closely related sequences to remove PCR and sequencing errors. To assign V, D and J gene segments, CDR3 sequences were aligned to IMGT reference sequences. For a sequence to be retained, a match of at least six nucleotides was required to both a V gene segment and a J gene segment. A rearrangement was called productive if the CDR3 had no stop codons and remained in frame with V and J, and every other rearrangement was called non-productive. Following IMGT convention, CDR3 was defined as the stretch from the second conserved V-encoded cysteine to the conserved J-encoded phenylalanine. The earlier analysis of approximately 590 of the donors excluded any sequence lacking an unambiguous match to a single V gene segment. In an earlier analysis of roughly 600 of the donors, a V segment was called functional when productive rearrangements were above 56.7%, and segregating when the standard deviation between donors exceeded 5%. To diagnose cytomegalovirus status from the catalog of TCR beta chain sequences, a statistical classification framework was built. V and J gene assignment, in a later analysis, came from comparing TCR nucleotide sequences with IMGT/GENE-DB human TR gene sequences. The TCRdist pipeline was used in a later analysis to assign CDR3 sequences and most-parsimonious VDJ recombination scenarios. In a later analysis, each TCR beta chain was defined by its CDR3 amino acid sequence together with its V-gene family, and reads without a unique V-gene family were excluded. A later analysis removed 600 or so highly shared, low-generation-probability nucleotide sequences to deal with suspected cross-contamination and a sequencing artifact. In a later analysis, a clonal expansion index was calculated for each public chain from normalized within-repertoire ranks of inferred template counts. In a later analysis, generation probabilities were computed with a VDJ recombination model fitted to out-of-frame rearrangements, and the resulting probabilities were checked against IGoR. In a later analysis, TCR-TCR, TCR-HLA and TCR-CMV co-occurrence was scored with hypergeometric tests, and a repertoire-size bias correction was applied to TCR pairs. In a later analysis, false discovery rates were estimated by permuting HLA or CMV assignments 20 times. In a later analysis, co-occurring TCRs were grouped with DBSCAN, and TCRdist sequence similarity was added when clustering was performed within HLA-allele-positive subsets. Repertoires with fewer than 30,000 or more than 120,000 public chains were left out of co-occurrence clustering, as were five repertoires with anomalous nucleotide sharing. In TCRdb, the immuneACCESS table is reduced to in-frame sequences with V and J assigned. These tables do not hold every clone; where another copy was compared, an unresolved V gene accounts for under half, and the others remain unexplained. From that table come the V and J calls and clone size; the DNA was used to work out D and trimming. The sample table records approximately 150,000 clones; approximately 67% of these occur just once. The ten largest clonotypes hold roughly 4.4% of the sample.

The chain is made from TRBV5-8 and TRBJ2-6; TRBD1 fits 7 bases in the junction. The TCR was taken from a woman between 18 and 29 years old in good health and CMV-seropositive. The sample was PBMCs. In nucleotide form, the sequence is TGTGCCAGCAGTTTCCGGGACAGTCGCTCTGGGGCCAACGTCCTGACTTTC. Its protein reads: CASSFRDSRSGANVLTF.